The rows below give T cell receptor beta chains drawn from one sample of a study of blood T cells in healthy people across ages. Each CDR3 protein gets one entry after TCRdb re-called the 5' RACE reads with MiXCR. The sample records around 1,500,000 distinct CDR3 sequences, 35% to 45% being singletons. Sequencing was done on a sample of blood. These receptors originate from a woman under 30 in good health. Both conserved end residues are part of each CDR3. Each record gives: CDR3 DNA, CDR3 protein, V gene, D gene, J gene, clone size. A D gene is named only where the DNA matches it firmly. Clone size is given for some rows only: seen once, a few or many times, or a class if the clone is expanded.

TGTGCCAGCAGTTATTGGGCAGAGGGCTATGGCTACACCTTC | CASSYWAEGYGYTF | TRBV6-5 | NA | TRBJ1-2 | NA
TGTGCCAGCAGTTTAGCGGGTTATGAGACCCAGTACTTC | CASSLAGYETQYF | TRBV28 | NA | TRBJ2-5 | NA
TGCAGTGCTAGACATCTGGGGGGGATGAACACTGAAGCTTTCTTT | CSARHLGGMNTEAFF | TRBV20-1 | NA | TRBJ1-1 | few
TGTGCCAGCAGTTACTCCGACAGGAAGAACACTGAAGCTTTCTTT | CASSYSDRKNTEAFF | TRBV6-2/TRBV6-3 | NA | TRBJ1-1 | NA
TGTGCCAGCAGCGTAGGACTACAGGGGGCGAACACTGAAGCTTTCTTT | CASSVGLQGANTEAFF | TRBV9 | TRBD1 | TRBJ1-1 | NA
TGTGCCAGCACCGACATCTACCTGGACAGGGTGGATGGCTACACCTTC | CASTDIYLDRVDGYTF | TRBV28 | TRBD1 | TRBJ1-2 | NA
TGTGCCAGCCCCAGGGGGCTTGAAGAGACCCAGTACTTC | CASPRGLEETQYF | TRBV2 | TRBD1 | TRBJ2-5 | NA
TGTGCCAGCAGCTTAGGCCTGGACCACGAGCAGTACTTC | CASSLGLDHEQYF | TRBV13 | NA | TRBJ2-7 | NA
TGTGCCAGCAGCCTGGATCAGGGGGGGTCCTACAATGAGCAGTTCTTC | CASSLDQGGSYNEQFF | TRBV6-5 | NA | TRBJ2-1 | NA
TGTGCCAGCAGTTACACCGGGCCCGGGGCAGATACGCAGTATTTT | CASSYTGPGADTQYF | TRBV6-2/TRBV6-3 | NA | TRBJ2-3 | NA
TGCGCCAGCAGTCCCCTAGCGGGAGCCTACACAAATACGCAGTATTTT | CASSPLAGAYTNTQYF | TRBV27 | TRBD2 | TRBJ2-3 | NA
TGCGCCAGCAGCCCCAGTTTCGGGAGCTCCTCCTACGAGCAGTACTTC | CASSPSFGSSSYEQYF | TRBV4-1 | NA | TRBJ2-7 | NA
TGTGCCTGGAGGACAGGGGCGAACTACGACTCCTACGAGCAGTACTTC | CAWRTGANYDSYEQYF | TRBV30 | TRBD1 | TRBJ2-7 | once
TGTGCCTGCAGTTTATATCCCCAAGAGACCCAGTACTTC | CACSLYPQETQYF | TRBV6-5 | NA | TRBJ2-5 | NA
TGCGCCAGCAGCCAAGCAGGCAACACGGGCTACACCTTC | CASSQAGNTGYTF | TRBV4-1 | NA | TRBJ1-2 | many
TGCGCCAGCAGCTTAGACATGAACTACGAGCAGTACTTC | CASSLDMNYEQYF | TRBV5-1 | NA | TRBJ2-7 | NA
TGTGCCAGTAGGACGGACAAAAACATTCAGTACTTC | CASRTDKNIQYF | TRBV19 | NA | TRBJ2-4 | many
TGTGCCAGCAGTGTAATGGCAGACGGAGATATGTACTTC | CASSVMADGDMYF | TRBV2 | NA | TRBJ2-5 | NA
TGTGCCAGCAGCAATAAACACGGGGCCGCCAGGGACACTGAAGCTTTCTTT | CASSNKHGAARDTEAFF | TRBV7-9 | NA | TRBJ1-1 | NA
TGTGCCAGCAGCTTAGCTGTGGTTGTTTTAGGTAGCGGGTTGACAAGCGCAGATACGCAGTATTTT | CASSLAVVVLGSGLTSADTQYF | TRBV11-1 | TRBD2 | TRBJ2-3 | NA
TGTGCCAGCAGCCGCAAGCGGGAGTCGGGAGGAAATACGCAGTATTTT | CASSRKRESGGNTQYF | TRBV3-1 | TRBD2 | TRBJ2-3 | few
TGCAGCTGCATCGCACCCCTATCGAACACTGAAGCTTTCTTT | CSCIAPLSNTEAFF | TRBV29-1 | NA | TRBJ1-1 | NA
TGTGCCAGCAGCGAACCGGGACAGATCGATGAGCAGTTCTTC | CASSEPGQIDEQFF | TRBV11-3 | TRBD1 | TRBJ2-1 | few
TGTGCCAGCAGTGAATGGGTCGGGAGCGGGAGAAGAAGTGGCACAGATACGCAGTATTTT | CASSEWVGSGRRSGTDTQYF | TRBV2 | TRBD2 | TRBJ2-3 | NA
TGTGCCAGCAGCGTAGCCCGCGGGACTAGCGGGGGGACCGAGCAGTTCTTC | CASSVARGTSGGTEQFF | TRBV9 | TRBD2 | TRBJ2-1 | few
TGTGCCAGCAGCCTTTACGGGAGCACAGATACGCAGTATTTT | CASSLYGSTDTQYF | TRBV13 | NA | TRBJ2-3 | few
TGTGCCAGCAGCTTAGGGTCGGGGCGGACCTACAATGAGCAGTTCTTC | CASSLGSGRTYNEQFF | TRBV7-2 | NA | TRBJ2-1 | NA
TGCGCCAGCAGCCAAGAGACGGGACAGCATAACACTGAAGCTTTCTTT | CASSQETGQHNTEAFF | TRBV4-1 | TRBD1 | TRBJ1-1 | few
TGTGCCAGCAGCCTTAGGACTAGCGAGAACACAGATACGCAGTATTTT | CASSLRTSENTDTQYF | TRBV3-1 | TRBD2 | TRBJ2-3 | NA
TGTGCCAGCTCACCACAGGGGAGTGTCGATGGCTACACCTTC | CASSPQGSVDGYTF | TRBV18 | NA | TRBJ1-2 | few
TGTGCCAGCAGTGAAGTGAAGCTTGATCAGCCCCAGCATTTT | CASSEVKLDQPQHF | TRBV25-1 | NA | TRBJ1-5 | NA
TGCAGTGCTGACCCGCTAGCGGGGAGCACAGATACGCAGTATTTT | CSADPLAGSTDTQYF | TRBV20-1 | TRBD2 | TRBJ2-3 | NA
TGTGCCAGCAGCTCACACGCGATCCCCTCCACAGATACGCAGTATTTT | CASSSHAIPSTDTQYF | TRBV5-5 | NA | TRBJ2-3 | NA
TGTGCCAGCAGGGGGGGCGGCCGGCAGTTCTTC | CASRGGGRQFF | TRBV6-5 | NA | TRBJ2-1 | few
TGTGCCAGCAGCTTACAAACGGGCGTTAGCACAGATACGCAGTATTTT | CASSLQTGVSTDTQYF | TRBV11-2 | NA | TRBJ2-3 | NA
TGTGCCAGCAGCCCAACCATTAACACTGAAGCTTTCTTT | CASSPTINTEAFF | TRBV7-9 | NA | TRBJ1-1 | NA